This T cell receptor (beta chain) is from a study of blood T cell repertoires in COVID-19. The wider study: Collection of acute and convalescent COVID-19 samples took place in the United States, Italy and Spain.

The CDR3 is 14 residues long. The V segment lost 1 base and the J segment 2 bases; nucleotides outside the gene matches: 2. The germline CDR1 and CDR2 sequences are SEHNR and FQNEAQ (reference sequence). In the study's own analysis: Estimation of nucleated cell counts was performed using reference gene primer amplification. Assay used: immunoSEQ multiplex PCR; TCRdb lists only in-frame clones, some missing. V, J and clone size are taken as reported in that table, and D and trimming were inferred from the DNA itself. The sample shows roughly 49,000 clones, 89% of them seen only once. The chain combines TRBV7-9 with TRBJ2-7; 7 nucleotides agree with TRBD1. Material: peripheral blood. This clonotype was obtained from a man in his 60s with active COVID-19. CDR3 coding DNA: TGTGCCAGCAGCTTAGGACAGGGAACCTACGAGCAGTACTTC. Protein sequence: CASSLGQGTYEQYF.